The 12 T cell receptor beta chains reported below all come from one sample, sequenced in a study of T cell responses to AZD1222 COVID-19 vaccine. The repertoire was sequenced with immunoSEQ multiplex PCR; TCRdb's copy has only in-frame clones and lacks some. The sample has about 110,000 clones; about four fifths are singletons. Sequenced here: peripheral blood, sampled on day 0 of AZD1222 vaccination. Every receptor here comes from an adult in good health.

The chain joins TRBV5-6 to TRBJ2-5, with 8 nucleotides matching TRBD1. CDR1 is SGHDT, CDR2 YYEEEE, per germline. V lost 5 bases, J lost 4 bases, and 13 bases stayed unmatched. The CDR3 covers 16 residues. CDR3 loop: CASRMTGEGYRETQYF. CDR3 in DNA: TGTGCCAGCAGGATGACAGGGGAAGGCTATCGAGAGACCCAGTACTTC. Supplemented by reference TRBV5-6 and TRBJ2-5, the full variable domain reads DAGVTQSPTHLIKTRGQQVTLRCSPKSGHDTVSWYQQALGQGPQFIFQYYEEEERQRGNFPDRFSGHQFPNYSSELNVNALLLGDSALYLCASRMTGEGYRETQYFGPGTRLLVL.

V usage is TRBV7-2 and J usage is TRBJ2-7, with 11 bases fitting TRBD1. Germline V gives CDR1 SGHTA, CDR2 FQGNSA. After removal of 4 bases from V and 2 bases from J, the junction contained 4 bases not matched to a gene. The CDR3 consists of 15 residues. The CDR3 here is CASSSDRGRPYEQYF. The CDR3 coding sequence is TGTGCCAGCAGCTCGGACAGGGGGCGCCCCTACGAGCAGTACTTC.

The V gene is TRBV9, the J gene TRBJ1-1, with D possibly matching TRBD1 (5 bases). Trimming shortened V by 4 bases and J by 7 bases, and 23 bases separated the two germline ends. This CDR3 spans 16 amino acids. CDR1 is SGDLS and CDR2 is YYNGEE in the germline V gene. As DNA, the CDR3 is TGTGCCAGCAGCCCCCTCGGCGGGGGAGGGCAAGGTGAAGCTTTCTTT. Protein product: CASSPLGGGGQGEAFF.

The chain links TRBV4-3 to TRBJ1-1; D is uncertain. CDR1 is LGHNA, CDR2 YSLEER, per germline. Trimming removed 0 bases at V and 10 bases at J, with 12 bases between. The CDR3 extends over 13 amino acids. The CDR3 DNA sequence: TGCGCCAGCAGCCAAGATCTGGGCAGCTCAGCTTTCTTT. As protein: CASSQDLGSSAFF.

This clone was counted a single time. The CDR3: CASSPSGTGNSPLHF. The CDR3 DNA reads as TGTGCCAGCAGTCCTTCCGGGACAGGCAATTCACCCCTCCACTTT. The rearrangement joins TRBV2 to TRBJ1-6; 8 bases align to TRBD1. Looked up from germline, CDR1 is SNHLY and CDR2 is FYNNEI. The junction had 7 bases not matched to a gene; V was cut back by 5 bases and J by 7 bases. The CDR3 has 15 amino acids. Drawing the rest from reference TRBV2 and TRBJ1-6, the complete variable domain is EPEVTQTPSHQVTQMGQEVILRCVPISNHLYFYWYRQILGQKVEFLVSFYNNEISEKSEIFDDQFSVERPDGSNFTLKIRSTKLEDSAMYFCASSPSGTGNSPLHFGNGTRLTVT.

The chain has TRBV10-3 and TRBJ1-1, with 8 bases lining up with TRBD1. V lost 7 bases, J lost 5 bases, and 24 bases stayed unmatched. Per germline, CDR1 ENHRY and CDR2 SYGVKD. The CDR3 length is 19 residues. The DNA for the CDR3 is TGTGCCATCAAGGGCAGCCTCGGACGGACAGGGATTAGTGGGACTGAAGCTTTCTTT. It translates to CAIKGSLGRTGISGTEAFF.

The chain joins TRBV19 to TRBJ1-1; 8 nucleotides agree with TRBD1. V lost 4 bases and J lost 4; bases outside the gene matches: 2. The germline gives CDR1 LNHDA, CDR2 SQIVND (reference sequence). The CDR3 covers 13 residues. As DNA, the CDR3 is TGTGCCAGTAGTACAGGGGGCGGCACTGAAGCTTTCTTT. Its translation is CASSTGGGTEAFF.

Here the CDR3 reads CATSSRGGSANEQFF. As DNA, the CDR3 is TGTGCCACCAGCTCCAGAGGGGGTAGCGCCAATGAGCAGTTCTTC. The chain uses TRBV15 and TRBJ2-1; D is perhaps TRBD1 (6 bases). This CDR3 is 15 amino acids long. Trimming removed 5 bases at V and 6 bases at J, with 17 bases between. The germline V gene has CDR1 LNHNV and CDR2 YYDKDF (reference sequence).

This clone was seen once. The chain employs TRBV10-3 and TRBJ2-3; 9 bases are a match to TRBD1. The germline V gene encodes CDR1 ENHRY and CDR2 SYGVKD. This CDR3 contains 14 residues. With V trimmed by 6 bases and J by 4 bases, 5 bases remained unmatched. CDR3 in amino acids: CAIREGTGPDTQYF. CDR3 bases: TGTGCCATCAGAGAGGGGACAGGGCCAGATACGCAGTATTTT.

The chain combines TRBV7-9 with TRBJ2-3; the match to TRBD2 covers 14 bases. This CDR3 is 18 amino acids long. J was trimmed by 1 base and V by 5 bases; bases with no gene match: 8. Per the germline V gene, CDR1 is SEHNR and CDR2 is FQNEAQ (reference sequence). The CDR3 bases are TGTGCCAGCAGCGGGGGACTAGCGGGGGCACGGGGCACAGATACGCAGTATTTT. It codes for CASSGGLAGARGTDTQYF.

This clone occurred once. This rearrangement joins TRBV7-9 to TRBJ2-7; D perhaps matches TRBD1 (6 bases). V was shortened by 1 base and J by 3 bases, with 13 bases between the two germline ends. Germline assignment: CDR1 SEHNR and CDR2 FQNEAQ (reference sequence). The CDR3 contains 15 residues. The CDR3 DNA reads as TGTGCCAGCAGCTTAGGGGTGCTAGGGGGCTACGAGCAGTACTTC. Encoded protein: CASSLGVLGGYEQYF.

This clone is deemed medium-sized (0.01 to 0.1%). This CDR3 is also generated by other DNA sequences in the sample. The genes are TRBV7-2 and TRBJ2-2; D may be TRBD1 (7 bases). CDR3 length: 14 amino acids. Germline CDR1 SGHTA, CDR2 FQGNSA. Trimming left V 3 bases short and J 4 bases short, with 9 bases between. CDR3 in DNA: TGTGCCAGCAGCTTCAGGGGGGTCACCGGGGAGCTGTTTTTT. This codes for CASSFRGVTGELFF.